This TCR beta chain derives from a study of blood T cell repertoires in COVID-19. About the study: Donors in the United States, Italy and Spain gave samples during acute or convalescent COVID-19. PBMCs, B-cell-depleted T cells, or T cells provided the cDNA or gDNA that made up the material.

This CDR3 comprises 14 residues. Germline-derived CDR1 and CDR2 are SGHVS and FQNEAQ. V shed 5 bases and J 7 bases; nucleotides not matched to a gene: 8. In the authors' workflow: Nucleated cell counts were estimated from reference gene primer amplification. Profiled with immunoSEQ multiplex PCR; TCRdb holds only in-frame clones, not every one. That table is the source of V, J and clone size, and D and trimming were worked out from the DNA. The profile shows about 85,000 clones, around 90% of them singletons. This chain joins TRBV7-8 and TRBJ2-1; 7 bases fit TRBD2. The TCR originated in a woman over 75 with active or convalescent COVID-19. The sample comprised peripheral blood. The CDR3 is CASSVGTTKNEQFF. The CDR3 nucleotides read TGTGCCAGCAGCGTGGGGACTACCAAAAATGAGCAGTTCTTC.